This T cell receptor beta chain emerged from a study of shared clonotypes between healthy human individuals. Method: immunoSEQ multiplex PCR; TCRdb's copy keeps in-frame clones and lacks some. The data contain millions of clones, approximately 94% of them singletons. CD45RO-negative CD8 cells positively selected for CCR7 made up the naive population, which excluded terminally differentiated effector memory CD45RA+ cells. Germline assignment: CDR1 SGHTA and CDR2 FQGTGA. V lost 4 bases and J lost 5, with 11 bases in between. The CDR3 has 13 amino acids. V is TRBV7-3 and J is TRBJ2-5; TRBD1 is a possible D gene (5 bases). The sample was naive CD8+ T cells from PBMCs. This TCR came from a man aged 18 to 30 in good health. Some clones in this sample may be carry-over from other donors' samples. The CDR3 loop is CASSWGIRETQYF. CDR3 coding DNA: TGTGCCAGCAGCTGGGGCATTCGGGAGACCCAGTACTTC.